Sequencing of this TCR beta chain was carried out in a study of blood T cell repertoires in COVID-19. In the study overall: There were acute and convalescent COVID-19 samples, and they came from the United States, Italy and Spain. Sources were T cells, B-cell-depleted T cells, or PBMCs; the material itself was cDNA or gDNA.

As processed by the authors: Researchers report that nucleated cell counts were estimated from reference gene primer amplification. Produced via immunoSEQ multiplex PCR; TCRdb's table is partial and in-frame only. That table is the source of V, J and clone size, and D and trimming were worked out from the DNA. Altogether approximately 270,000 clones are present, around nine tenths being singletons, with the ten largest covering approximately 9.7%. With V trimmed by 6 bases and J by 5 bases, 2 bases remained unmatched. The CDR3 loop spans 12 amino acids. The V gene's germline CDR1 is GTSNPN and CDR2 SVGIG (reference sequence).

Material for sequencing was peripheral blood. The chain joins TRBV30 to TRBJ2-2; 8 nucleotides line up with TRBD2. The sequence came from a man between 40 and 49 years old with active or convalescent COVID-19. The CDR3 region is CACPGGTGELFF. The CDR3 nucleotides are TGTGCCTGCCCGGGGGGGACCGGGGAGCTGTTTTTT.